This record concerns one TCR beta chain sequence. TCRdb keeps only in-frame clones here, not all; method: immunoSEQ multiplex PCR. The table has 100,000 to 150,000 clones, approximately 82% seen once. These data come from a study of blood T cell repertoires in COVID-19. Across the study: Specimens from acute and convalescent COVID-19 originated in the United States, Italy and Spain. The cDNA or gDNA used as material had been derived from T cells, B-cell-depleted T cells, or PBMCs.

The source of this sequence is a woman in her 50s with acute or convalescent COVID-19. The material sequenced was peripheral blood.

The CDR3: CASLTGEQPQHF. CDR3 nucleotide sequence: TGTGCCAGCCTTACAGGCGAACAGCCCCAGCATTTT. The chain has TRBV28 and TRBJ1-5, with TRBD1 as a possible D gene (5 bases). Per germline, CDR1 MDHEN and CDR2 SYDVKM. The V end lost 8 bases, the J end lost 7 bases, and 12 bases lay between the germline ends. The length of the CDR3 is 12 residues.